The 13 T cell receptor beta chains reported below all come from one sample, sequenced in a study of long-term antiretroviral therapy in people with HIV. Version v3.0 of the immunoSEQ assay was performed at survey level. Clones were read by immunoSEQ multiplex PCR, and TCRdb kept only the in-frame ones, dropping some. The sample yields 14,000 or so clones, approximately 86% seen once. The sequencing here drew on unsorted PBMCs, taken 6.2 years after starting antiretroviral therapy. The source is a man aged 35-49 years with HIV.

This chain connects TRBV4-2 to TRBJ2-7; D is perhaps TRBD2 (6 bases). This CDR3 is built from 13 residues. Trimming removed 5 bases at V and 7 bases at J, with 15 bases between. The V gene's germline CDR1 is LGHNA and CDR2 YNFKEQ. CDR3 coding DNA: TGTGCCAGCAGCAGCCAGGGAGGTTGGGAGCAGTACTTC. Translated: CASSSQGGWEQYF.

The chain combines TRBV5-4 with TRBJ2-3, with 13 bases matching TRBD2. The V gene end was trimmed by 4 bases and the J gene end by 1 base; junction bases not matched to a gene: 6. The CDR3 has 17 amino acids. CDR1 and CDR2 from the germline V gene are SGHNT and YYREEE (reference sequence). Here the CDR3 reads CASSQELAGGGTDTQYF. In DNA form, the CDR3 reads TGTGCCAGCAGCCAAGAACTAGCGGGAGGGGGCACAGATACGCAGTATTTT.

The chain employs TRBV6-6 and TRBJ1-2, with a tentative D call TRBD1 (6 bases). V lost 2 bases and J lost 2, with 9 bases in between. CDR3 size: 14 residues. The germline V gene has CDR1 MNHNY and CDR2 SVGAGI (reference sequence). The CDR3 nucleotides read TGTGCCAGCAGTTACCCAGGGGCAAACTATGGCTACACCTTC. It encodes CASSYPGANYGYTF.

The chain is built from TRBV7-9 and TRBJ1-1, with 10 bases matching TRBD1. This CDR3 is 15 amino acids long. Germline trimming cut 4 bases from V and 8 bases from J; bases unmatched to any gene: 10. Per germline, CDR1 SEHNR and CDR2 FQNEAQ (reference sequence). The CDR3, as DNA: TGTGCCAGCAGCTCCCATAACGGACAGGGGGGGGAAGCTTTCTTT. It yields the protein CASSSHNGQGGEAFF.

The rearrangement links TRBV5-1 to TRBJ1-1, with D tentatively TRBD1 (6 bases). This CDR3 is built from 15 residues. Germline-derived CDR1 and CDR2 are SGHRS and YFSETQ. The V gene lost 4 bases and the J gene lost 4 bases, with 17 bases spanning the gap. CDR3 amino acids: CASSEYTGLGTEAFF. CDR3 DNA: TGCGCCAGCAGCGAATATACAGGGTTGGGCACTGAAGCTTTCTTT.

Worth noting for this clone: The junction and the germline gene differ at one end; a read error may be behind it. J is TRBJ1-3 and V is TRBV5-1; D not resolved. The CDR3 contains 16 residues. CDR1 SGHRS and CDR2 YFSETQ come from the germline V gene. The DNA of the CDR3 is TGCGCCAGCAGTTTGGGCGGCGTTTTCTCTGGAAACACCATATATTTT. Amino acid sequence: CASSLGGVFSGNTIYF.

A few counts support this clone. The chain recombines TRBV6-4 with TRBJ2-3; D tentatively reads TRBD1 or TRBD2 (6 bases each). CDR1 and CDR2 from the germline V gene are MRHNA and SNTAGT. V gave up 3 bases and J gave up 2 bases, with 9 bases separating them. This CDR3 region has 14 residues. The CDR3 nucleotides are TGTGCCAGCAGTGAGGGGGGACACACAGATACGCAGTATTTT. Protein sequence: CASSEGGHTDTQYF.

This clone appeared once. The J gene is TRBJ2-1, the V gene TRBV4-3, with 10 bases identical to TRBD1. Germline trimming cut 4 bases from V and 0 bases from J; bases unmatched to any gene: 12. CDR1 is LGHNA, CDR2 YSLEER, per germline. This CDR3 region has 19 residues. CDR3 sequence reads: CASSRLTGTGDPSYNEQFF. Written as DNA, the CDR3 is TGCGCCAGCAGCCGCTTAACCGGGACAGGGGACCCCTCCTACAATGAGCAGTTCTTC.

The chain carries TRBV25-1 and TRBJ2-3; D assignment may be TRBD1 or TRBD2 (6 bases each). Germline-derived CDR1 and CDR2 are MGHDK and SYGVNS. CDR3 length: 15 amino acids. Trimming removed 3 bases at V and 6 bases at J, with 16 bases between. The CDR3 nucleotides read TGTGCCAGCAGTGAGGGGCTTTTAGGGGGGGATACGCAGTATTTT. It translates to CASSEGLLGGDTQYF. The full variable domain, in which reference TRBV25-1 and TRBJ2-3 provide the parts outside the CDR3, is EADIYQTPRYLVIGTGKKITLECSQTMGHDKMYWYQQDPGMELHLIHYSYGVNSTEKGDLSSESTVSRIRTEHFPLTLESARPSHTSQYLCASSEGLLGGDTQYFGPGTRLTVL.

The chain combines TRBV14 with TRBJ1-1; 12 bases match TRBD1. This CDR3 contains 17 residues. From germline, CDR1 is SGHDN and CDR2 FVKESK. Losses at the gene ends were 4 bases for V and 3 bases for J; bases not matched to a gene: 9. CDR3 in DNA: TGTGCCAGCAGCCTCGTCCCGGGACAGGGGGCCGACACTGAAGCTTTCTTT. It translates to CASSLVPGQGADTEAFF.

In this sample, this clone turned up once. The chain uses TRBV27 and TRBJ2-3; TRBD1 is a possible D gene (5 bases). V lost 2 bases and J lost 2, with 23 bases in between. The CDR3 has 19 amino acids. Germline CDR1 MNHEY, CDR2 SMNVEV (reference sequence). CDR3 amino acids: CASSLSMGHPTHFTDTQYF. CDR3 bases: TGTGCCAGCAGTTTAAGTATGGGGCACCCAACCCATTTCACAGATACGCAGTATTTT.

The V and J genes are TRBV6-5 and TRBJ2-1; 10 nucleotides line up with TRBD2. Trimming removed 6 bases from V and 9 bases from J; junction bases left unmatched: 11. The germline gives CDR1 MNHEY, CDR2 SVGAGI. The CDR3 covers 15 residues. CDR3 in DNA: TGTGCCAGCAGGCCCCTAGCGGGAGTTTTGGGTGAGCAGTTCTTC. Protein: CASRPLAGVLGEQFF.

This clone is categorized as medium-sized. The rearrangement links TRBV4-3 to TRBJ1-1; no reliable D call. The ends were cut back, 0 bases at V and 5 bases at J, with 13 bases in the middle. This CDR3 spans 15 amino acids. Germline CDR1 LGHNA, CDR2 YSLEER. The CDR3 DNA reads TGCGCCAGCAGCCAAGATAAGGGAGTGAGAACTGAAGCTTTCTTT. Residues: CASSQDKGVRTEAFF.